Following are 9 T cell receptor beta chains from one sample sequenced in a study of blood T cell repertoires in COVID-19. Assay used: immunoSEQ multiplex PCR; TCRdb lists only in-frame clones, some missing. The sample lists approximately 65,000 clones, roughly 81% occurring once. Source material: peripheral blood. The receptors here all came from a man older than 75 with acute or convalescent COVID-19.

V is TRBV5-4 and J is TRBJ1-4, with TRBD1 identical over 8 bases. V trimming: 6 bases; J trimming: 5 bases; junction bases outside the gene matches: 3. CDR1 and CDR2 from the germline V gene are SGHNT and YYREEE (reference sequence). This CDR3 is 13 amino acids long. CDR3 region: CASTDRANEKLFF. CDR3 nucleotides: TGTGCCAGCACGGACAGGGCGAATGAAAAACTGTTTTTT. Looking up the rest from reference TRBV5-4 and TRBJ1-4 gives the full variable domain: ETGVTQSPTHLIKTRGQQVTLRCSSQSGHNTVSWYQQALGQGPQFIFQYYREEENGRGNFPPRFSGLQFPNYSSELNVNALELDDSALYLCASTDRANEKLFFGSGTQLSVL.

This chain joins TRBV7-2 and TRBJ1-1, with D possibly being TRBD1 (6 bases). Looked up from germline, CDR1 is SGHTA and CDR2 is FQGNSA. The germline V and J ends were trimmed by 0 bases and 5 bases, with 10 bases remaining between them. The CDR3 runs 14 residues. CDR3 DNA: TGTGCCAGCAGCTTAGCGGTCAGGGGAACTGAAGCTTTCTTT. As protein: CASSLAVRGTEAFF.

J is TRBJ1-2 and V is TRBV5-1, with 10 bases aligning to TRBD1. The ends lost 0 bases at V and 4 bases at J; junction bases unmatched: 3. The CDR3 totals 15 residues. CDR1 is SGHRS and CDR2 is YFSETQ in the germline V gene. The CDR3 reads CASSLAGTGAYGYTF. CDR3 sequence (DNA): TGCGCCAGCAGCTTGGCCGGGACAGGGGCCTATGGCTACACCTTC.

This clone has just one count. The V gene is TRBV11-1, the J gene TRBJ2-7; tentatively, D is TRBD2 (6 bases). V gave up 5 bases and J gave up 2 bases, with 16 bases separating them. The CDR3 loop spans 15 amino acids. Germline CDR1 reads SGHAT; CDR2 reads FQDESV (reference sequence). The CDR3 DNA reads as TGTGCCAGCAGCACTCCGGGACTTCTTCCCTACGAGCAGTACTTC. It encodes CASSTPGLLPYEQYF.

The genes are TRBV5-6 and TRBJ1-6; TRBD1 agrees at 8 bases. J gave up 10 bases and V 4 bases, and 10 bases lay outside the gene matches. The CDR3 runs 15 residues. Germline loops: CDR1 SGHDT, CDR2 YYEEEE. The chain's CDR3 is CASSRFGQGLSPLHF. CDR3 DNA: TGTGCCAGCAGCCGTTTCGGACAGGGACTCTCACCCCTCCACTTT.

This clone was seen once. The V gene is TRBV11-3, the J gene TRBJ2-2; TRBD2 matches 14 bases. Per germline, CDR1 SGHNT and CDR2 YENEEA. V lost 4 bases to trimming and J lost 2 bases; unmatched junction nucleotides: 3. The CDR3 sequence is 17 residues long. This CDR3 is CASSSGTSGSNTGELFF. For the CDR3, the DNA is TGTGCCAGCAGCTCCGGGACTAGCGGGAGCAACACCGGGGAGCTGTTTTTT.

The rearrangement uses TRBV7-2 and TRBJ2-7, with D perhaps TRBD2 (6 bases). In germline, CDR1 is SGHTA, CDR2 FQGNSA. The CDR3 is made up of 15 amino acids. V dropped 4 bases and J dropped 2 bases, with 15 bases sitting between them. CDR3 region: CASSYQRAVAYEQYF. The CDR3 DNA is TGTGCCAGCAGCTACCAGCGGGCGGTTGCCTACGAGCAGTACTTC.

The genes are TRBV24-1 and TRBJ2-7; 8 nucleotides agree with TRBD1. The trim removed 6 bases at V and 4 bases at J, leaving 7 bases unmatched. The CDR3 has 14 amino acids. Germline CDR1 is KGHDR and CDR2 is SFDVKD. The CDR3 here is CATSPGTGIYEQYF. CDR3 DNA: TGTGCCACCAGTCCCGGGACAGGAATATACGAGCAGTACTTC.

The V call is TRBV28, the J call TRBJ2-5; D might be TRBD2 (6 bases). The germline V gene has CDR1 MDHEN and CDR2 SYDVKM. The CDR3 length is 15 residues. V shed 4 bases and J shed 5 bases, with 17 bases lying between them. CDR3: CASSSGSSVRETQYF. DNA for the CDR3: TGTGCCAGCAGTTCGGGATCTAGCGTCCGGGAGACCCAGTACTTC.